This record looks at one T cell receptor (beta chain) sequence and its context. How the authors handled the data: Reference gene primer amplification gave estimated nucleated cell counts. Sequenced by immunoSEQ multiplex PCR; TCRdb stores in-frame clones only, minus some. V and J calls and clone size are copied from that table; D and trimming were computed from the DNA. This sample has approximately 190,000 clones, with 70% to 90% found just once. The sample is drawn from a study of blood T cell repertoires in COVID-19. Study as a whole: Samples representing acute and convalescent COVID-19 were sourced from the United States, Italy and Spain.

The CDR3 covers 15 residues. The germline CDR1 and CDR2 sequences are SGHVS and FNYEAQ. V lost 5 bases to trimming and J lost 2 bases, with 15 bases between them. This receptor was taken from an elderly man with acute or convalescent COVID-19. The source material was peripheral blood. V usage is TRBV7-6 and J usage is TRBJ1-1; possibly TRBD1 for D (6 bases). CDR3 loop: CASSPTPGVNTEAFF. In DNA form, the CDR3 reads TGTGCCAGCAGCCCCACCCCAGGGGTTAACACTGAAGCTTTCTTT.